This T cell receptor (beta chain) was observed in a study of T cells in Graves' hyperthyroidism and ophthalmopathy. The CDR3 covers 12 residues. The germline V gene encodes CDR1 MNHEY and CDR2 SVGAGI. RNA transcripts provided the source from which TCR beta CDR3 regions were amplified. The HTBI primer set served for first-round RT-PCR of the TCR CDR3. TCRdb processed the multiplex PCR reads anew with MiXCR; each CDR3 protein has one entry. The repertoire consists of 300,000 to 400,000 distinct CDR3 sequences, with roughly 18% occurring once and the leading ten covering around 50%. With regard to this clonotype: One end of the junction does not line up with germline, which may come from a read error.

The sequenced sample consisted of blood. The chain links TRBV6-5 to TRBJ1-2; D not certain. This TCR derives from a woman in her forties or fifties with Graves' hyperthyroidism. CDR3: CASSYSERGYTF. CDR3 nucleotides: TGCGCCAGCAGTTACTCCGAGAGGGGCTACACCTTC.